This T cell receptor (beta chain) was observed in a study of cytomegalovirus exposure and HLA in healthy donors. Study results and caveats: TCR beta V segments were, for the most part, productive about 87% or about 30% of the time in an earlier analysis. In vitro assays verified that a few CMV-associated chains recognized CMV antigens specifically.

Primers: 60 Vbeta forward and 13 Jbeta reverse. Sequencing was performed with immunoSEQ multiplex PCR; in TCRdb, only in-frame clones are kept and a portion is missing. The data hold around 98,000 clones, with about four fifths observed a single time. The germline CDR1 and CDR2 sequences are LNHDA and SQIVND (reference sequence). Deletions cut 4 bases from V and 5 bases from J, with 8 bases between. The CDR3 runs 12 residues. Concerning this clone itself: No antigen is known for it.

The receptor was derived from a woman in her thirties or forties in good health and CMV-seronegative. Specimen: PBMCs. This sequence joins TRBV19 and TRBJ1-2; a weak D match, TRBD1 (5 bases). The CDR3 spells CASSRGPYGYTF. CDR3 nucleotides: TGTGCCAGTAGTAGGGGCCCTTATGGCTACACCTTC.